The clone carrying this TCR beta chain was observed a handful of times. Germline-derived CDR1 and CDR2 are SNHLY and FYNNEI. Trimming removed 7 bases at V and 6 bases at J, with 10 bases between. The CDR3 has 13 residues. Original handling: Counts of nucleated cells, estimated from reference gene primer amplification, were obtained. The table came from immunoSEQ multiplex PCR; TCRdb's copy has only in-frame clones and leaves some out. The D gene and trimming were derived from the DNA, and the V and J assignments and clone size from that table. In the table there are roughly 430,000 clones, around 90% of which are singletons. These data originate in a study of blood T cell repertoires in COVID-19. Study at large: Samples came from the United States, Italy and Spain, spanning acute and convalescent COVID-19.

Participants were aged about 18 to 95 years, lived in roughly 25 US areas, and enrolled virtually. Participants' reported clinical history set cohort assignment. The sample comprised PBMCs or T cells enriched from blood (not recorded which). This TCR came from a woman between 35 and 50 years old with acute COVID-19. V gene TRBV2 combines with J gene TRBJ1-6; D ambiguous. The DNA for the CDR3 is TGTGCCAGCATCAGCGTACTTAATTCACCCCTCCACTTT. Amino acids: CASISVLNSPLHF.